Below, one TCR beta chain is given with its context. These data come from a study of T cells in Graves' hyperthyroidism and ophthalmopathy. Across the study: Once the initial diagnosis was made, peripheral blood was obtained before any treatment.

Each 10 ml fresh peripheral blood draw supplied the PBMCs. In germline, CDR1 is SGHRS, CDR2 YFSETQ. The length of the CDR3 is 16 residues. With 2 bases clipped from V and 1 base from J, the junction kept 4 bases outside the gene matches. It was RNA transcripts that yielded the amplified TCR beta CDR3 regions. Using the HTBI primer set, a first-round RT-PCR was run on the TCR CDR3. TCRdb re-analysed the multiplex PCR reads in MiXCR, keeping a single row per CDR3 protein. The repertoire includes around 700,000 distinct CDR3 sequences, around a third of them detected once, and roughly 31% sits in the top ten.

The origin of this receptor is a woman between 40 and 50 years old with Graves' hyperthyroidism. Sequencing was carried out using blood. The rearrangement uses TRBV5-1 and TRBJ2-2, with 8 bases that match TRBD2. In DNA, the CDR3 is TGCGCCAGCAGCTTTCGGGGGGGTCAGAACACCGGGGAGCTGTTTTTT. Its translation: CASSFRGGQNTGELFF.